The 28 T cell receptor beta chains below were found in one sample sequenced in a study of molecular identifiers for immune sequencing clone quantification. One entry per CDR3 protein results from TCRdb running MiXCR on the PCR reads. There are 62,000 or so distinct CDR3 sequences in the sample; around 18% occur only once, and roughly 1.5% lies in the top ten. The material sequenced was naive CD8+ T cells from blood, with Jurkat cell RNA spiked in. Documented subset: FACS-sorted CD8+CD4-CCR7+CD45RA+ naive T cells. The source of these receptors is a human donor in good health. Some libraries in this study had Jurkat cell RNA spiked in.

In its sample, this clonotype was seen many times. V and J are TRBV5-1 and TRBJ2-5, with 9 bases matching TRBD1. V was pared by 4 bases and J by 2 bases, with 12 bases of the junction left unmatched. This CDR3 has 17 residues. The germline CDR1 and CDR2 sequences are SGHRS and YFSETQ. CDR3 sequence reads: CASSRDRDRVNQETQYF. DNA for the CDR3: TGCGCCAGCAGCCGCGACCGGGACAGGGTAAATCAAGAGACCCAGTACTTC.

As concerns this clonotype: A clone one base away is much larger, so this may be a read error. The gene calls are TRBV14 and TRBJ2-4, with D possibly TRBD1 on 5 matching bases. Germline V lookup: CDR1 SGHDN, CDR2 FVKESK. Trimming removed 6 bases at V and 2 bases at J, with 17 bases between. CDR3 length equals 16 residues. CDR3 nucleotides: TGTGCCAGCAGTTCTCTATCTGACAGTTCCAAAAACATTCAGTACTTC. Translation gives CASSSLSDSSKNIQYF.

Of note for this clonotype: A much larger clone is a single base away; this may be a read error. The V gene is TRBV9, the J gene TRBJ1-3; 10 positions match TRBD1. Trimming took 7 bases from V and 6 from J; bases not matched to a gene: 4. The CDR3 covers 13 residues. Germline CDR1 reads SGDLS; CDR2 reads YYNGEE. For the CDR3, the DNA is TGTGCCAGCTCGGGGACAGGGGTAAACACCATATATTTT. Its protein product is CASSGTGVNTIYF.

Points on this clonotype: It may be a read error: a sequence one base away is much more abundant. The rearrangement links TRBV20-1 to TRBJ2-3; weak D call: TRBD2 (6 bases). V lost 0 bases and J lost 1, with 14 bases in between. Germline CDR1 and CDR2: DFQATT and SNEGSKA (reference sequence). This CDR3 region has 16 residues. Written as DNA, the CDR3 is TGCAGTGCTAGAGAACCATGGGCTAGCGGCACAGATACGCAGTATTTT. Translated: CSAREPWASGTDTQYF.

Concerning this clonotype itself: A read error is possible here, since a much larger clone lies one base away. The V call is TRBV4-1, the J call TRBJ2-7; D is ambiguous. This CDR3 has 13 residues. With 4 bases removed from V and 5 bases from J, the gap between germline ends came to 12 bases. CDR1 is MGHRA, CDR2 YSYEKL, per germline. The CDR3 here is CASSPIAIHEQYF. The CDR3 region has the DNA TGCGCCAGCAGCCCCATAGCTATCCACGAGCAGTACTTC.

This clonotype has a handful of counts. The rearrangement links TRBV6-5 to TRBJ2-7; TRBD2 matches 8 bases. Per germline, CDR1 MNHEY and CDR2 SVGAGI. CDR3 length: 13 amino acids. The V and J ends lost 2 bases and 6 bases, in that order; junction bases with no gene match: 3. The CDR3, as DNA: TGTGCCAGCAGTTACGGGGCGGGAGGCGAGCAGTACTTC. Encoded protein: CASSYGAGGEQYF.

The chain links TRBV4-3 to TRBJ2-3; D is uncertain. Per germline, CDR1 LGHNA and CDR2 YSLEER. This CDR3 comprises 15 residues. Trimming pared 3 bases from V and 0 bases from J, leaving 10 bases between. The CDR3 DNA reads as TGCGCCAGCAGCCAGAAAGACTCGAGCACAGATACGCAGTATTTT. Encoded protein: CASSQKDSSTDTQYF.

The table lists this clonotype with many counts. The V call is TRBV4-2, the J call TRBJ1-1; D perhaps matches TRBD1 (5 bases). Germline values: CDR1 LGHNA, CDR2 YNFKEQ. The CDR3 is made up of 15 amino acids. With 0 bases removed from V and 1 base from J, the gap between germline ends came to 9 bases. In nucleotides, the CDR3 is TGTGCCAGCAGCCAAGATCGGGGGACGAACACTGAAGCTTTCTTT. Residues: CASSQDRGTNTEAFF.

For the CDR3, the DNA is TGTGCCAGAAGCTTGTATGCCCCCTCGAATGAGCAGTTCTTC. Its protein is CARSLYAPSNEQFF. This sequence joins TRBV5-3 and TRBJ2-1; D call uncertain. TRBV5-3 is an ORF, and what it does is uncertain. This CDR3 spans 14 amino acids. V lost 1 base to trimming and J lost 7 bases, with 12 bases between them.

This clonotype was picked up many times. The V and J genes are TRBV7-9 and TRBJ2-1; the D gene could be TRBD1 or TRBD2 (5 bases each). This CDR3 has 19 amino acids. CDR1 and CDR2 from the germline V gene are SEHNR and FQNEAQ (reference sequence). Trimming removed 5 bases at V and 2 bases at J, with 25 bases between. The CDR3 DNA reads TGTGCCAGCAGCCCAACTGCCCTGGGAGTGGGGCCCACCTACAATGAGCAGTTCTTC. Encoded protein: CASSPTALGVGPTYNEQFF.

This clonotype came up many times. The CDR3 spells CASSYSNLAFF. CDR3 bases: TGTGCCAGCAGTTACTCCAATTTAGCTTTCTTT. The chain is built from TRBV6-5 and TRBJ1-1; D remains unclear. This CDR3 has 11 amino acids. The germline V gene has CDR1 MNHEY and CDR2 SVGAGI. The V and J ends lost 0 bases and 10 bases respectively, with 6 bases between them.

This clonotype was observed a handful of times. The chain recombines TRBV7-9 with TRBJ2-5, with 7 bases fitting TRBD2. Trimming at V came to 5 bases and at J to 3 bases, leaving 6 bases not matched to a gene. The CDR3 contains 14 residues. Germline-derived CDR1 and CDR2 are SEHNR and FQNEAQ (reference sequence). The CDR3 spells CASSLTGGKETQYF. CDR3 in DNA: TGTGCCAGCAGCCTTACCGGGGGGAAAGAGACCCAGTACTTC.

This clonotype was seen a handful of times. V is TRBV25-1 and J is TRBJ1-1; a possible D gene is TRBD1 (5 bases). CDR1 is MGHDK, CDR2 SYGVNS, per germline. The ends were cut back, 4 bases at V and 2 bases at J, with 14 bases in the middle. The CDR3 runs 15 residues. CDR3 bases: TGTGCCAGCAGTGCTTCCGGGACCTATAACACTGAAGCTTTCTTT. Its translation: CASSASGTYNTEAFF.

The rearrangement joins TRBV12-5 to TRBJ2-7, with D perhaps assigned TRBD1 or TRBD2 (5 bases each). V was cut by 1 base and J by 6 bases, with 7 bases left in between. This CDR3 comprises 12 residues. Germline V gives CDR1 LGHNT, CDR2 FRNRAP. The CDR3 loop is CASGLEGSEQYF. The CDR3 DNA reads TGTGCTAGTGGTTTGGAGGGGAGCGAGCAGTACTTC.

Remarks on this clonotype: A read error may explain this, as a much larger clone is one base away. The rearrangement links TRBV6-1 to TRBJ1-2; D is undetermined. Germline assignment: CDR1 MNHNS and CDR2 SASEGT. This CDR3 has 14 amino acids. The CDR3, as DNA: TGTGCCAGCAGTGGGTCTCAAACTTACTATGGCTACATCTTC. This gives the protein CASSGSQTYYGYIF.

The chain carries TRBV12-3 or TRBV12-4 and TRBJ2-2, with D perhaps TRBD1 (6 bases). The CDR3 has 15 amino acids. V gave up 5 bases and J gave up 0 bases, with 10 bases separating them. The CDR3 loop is CASSLGTPNTGELFF. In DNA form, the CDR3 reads TGTGCCAGCAGTCTTGGGACACCGAACACCGGGGAGCTGTTTTTT.

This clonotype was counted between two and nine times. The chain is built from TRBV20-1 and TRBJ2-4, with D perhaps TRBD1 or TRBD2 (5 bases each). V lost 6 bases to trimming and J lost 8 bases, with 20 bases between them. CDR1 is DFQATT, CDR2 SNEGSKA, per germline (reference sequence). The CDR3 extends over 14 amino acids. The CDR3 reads CSATRTGRGDIQYF. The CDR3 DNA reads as TGCAGTGCAACCCGGACTGGAAGGGGAGACATTCAGTACTTC.

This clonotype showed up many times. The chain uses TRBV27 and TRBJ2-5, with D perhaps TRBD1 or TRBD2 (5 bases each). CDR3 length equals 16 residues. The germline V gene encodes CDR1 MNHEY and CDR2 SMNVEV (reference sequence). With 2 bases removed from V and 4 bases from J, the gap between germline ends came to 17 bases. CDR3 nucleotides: TGTGCCAGCAGTTTAGTCATAGCGTCAGGGAGAGAGACCCAGTACTTC. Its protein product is CASSLVIASGRETQYF.

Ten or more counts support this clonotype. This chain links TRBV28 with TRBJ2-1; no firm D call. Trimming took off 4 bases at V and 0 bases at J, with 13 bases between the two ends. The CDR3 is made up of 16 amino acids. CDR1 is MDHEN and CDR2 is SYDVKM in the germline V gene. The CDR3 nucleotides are TGTGCCAGCAGTTGGAGCGACACGAGCTCCTACAATGAGCAGTTCTTC. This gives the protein CASSWSDTSSYNEQFF. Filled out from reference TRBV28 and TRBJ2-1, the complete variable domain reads DVKVTQSSRYLVKRTGEKVFLECVQDMDHENMFWYRQDPGLGLRLIYFSYDVKMKEKGDIPEGYSVSREKKERFSLILESASTNQTSMYLCASSWSDTSSYNEQFFGPGTRLTVL.

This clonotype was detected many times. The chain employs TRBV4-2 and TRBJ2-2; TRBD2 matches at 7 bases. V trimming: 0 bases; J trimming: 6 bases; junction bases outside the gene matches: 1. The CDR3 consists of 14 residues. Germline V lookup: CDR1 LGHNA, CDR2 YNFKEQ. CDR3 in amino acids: CASSQDRGAGELFF. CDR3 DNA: TGTGCCAGCAGCCAAGATCGGGGGGCCGGGGAGCTGTTTTTT.

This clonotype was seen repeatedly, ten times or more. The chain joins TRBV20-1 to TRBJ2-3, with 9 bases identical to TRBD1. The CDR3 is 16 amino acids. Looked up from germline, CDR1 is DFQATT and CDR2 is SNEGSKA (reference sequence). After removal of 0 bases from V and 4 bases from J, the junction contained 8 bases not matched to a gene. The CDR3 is CSARELGTGKADTQYF. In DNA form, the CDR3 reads TGCAGTGCTAGAGAGCTCGGGACAGGGAAGGCAGATACGCAGTATTTT.

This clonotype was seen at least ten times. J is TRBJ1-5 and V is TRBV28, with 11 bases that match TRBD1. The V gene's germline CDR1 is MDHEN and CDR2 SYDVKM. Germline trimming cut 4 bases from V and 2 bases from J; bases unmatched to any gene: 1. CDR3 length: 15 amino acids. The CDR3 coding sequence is TGTGCCAGCAGTTGGGACAGGGGGGGCAATCAGCCCCAGCATTTT. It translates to CASSWDRGGNQPQHF.

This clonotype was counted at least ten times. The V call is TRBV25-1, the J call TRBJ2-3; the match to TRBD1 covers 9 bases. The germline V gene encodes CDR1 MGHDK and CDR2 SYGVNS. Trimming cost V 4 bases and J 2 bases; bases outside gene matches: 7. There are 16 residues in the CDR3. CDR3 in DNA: TGTGCCAGCAGTGCAACAGGGGGCTCAGCCACAGATACGCAGTATTTT. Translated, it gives CASSATGGSATDTQYF.

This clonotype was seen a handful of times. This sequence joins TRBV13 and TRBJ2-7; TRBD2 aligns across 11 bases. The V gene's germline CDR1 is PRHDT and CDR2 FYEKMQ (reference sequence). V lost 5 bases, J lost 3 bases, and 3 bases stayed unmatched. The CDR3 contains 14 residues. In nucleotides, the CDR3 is TGTGCCAGCAGCCGAGGGACTAGCGGCTACGAGCAGTACTTC. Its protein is CASSRGTSGYEQYF. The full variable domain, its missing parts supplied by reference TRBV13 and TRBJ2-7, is AAGVIQSPRHLIKEKRETATLKCYPIPRHDTVYWYQQGPGQDPQFLISFYEKMQSDKGSIPDRFSAQQFSDYHSELNMSSLELGDSALYFCASSRGTSGYEQYFGPGTRLTVT.

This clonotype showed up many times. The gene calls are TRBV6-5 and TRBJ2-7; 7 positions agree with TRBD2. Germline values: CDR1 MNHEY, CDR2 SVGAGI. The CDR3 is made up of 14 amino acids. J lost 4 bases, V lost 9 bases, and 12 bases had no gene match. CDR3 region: CASRGEAGRYEQYF. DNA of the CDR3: TGTGCCAGTCGGGGGGAGGCAGGGCGGTACGAGCAGTACTTC.

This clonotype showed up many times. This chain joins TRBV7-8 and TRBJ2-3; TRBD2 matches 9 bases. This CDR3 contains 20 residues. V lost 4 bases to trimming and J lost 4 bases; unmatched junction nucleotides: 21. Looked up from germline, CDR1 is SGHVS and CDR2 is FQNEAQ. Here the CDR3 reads CASSWGMGGGRVMGADTQYF. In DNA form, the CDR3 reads TGTGCCAGCAGCTGGGGAATGGGGGGCGGGAGGGTAATGGGCGCAGATACGCAGTATTTT.

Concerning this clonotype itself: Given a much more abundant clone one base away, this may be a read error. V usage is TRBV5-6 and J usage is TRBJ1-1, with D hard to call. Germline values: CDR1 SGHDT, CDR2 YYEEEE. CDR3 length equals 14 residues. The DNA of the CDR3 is TGTGCCAGCAGCTTGGACTGGGGTAACACTGGAGCTTTCTTT. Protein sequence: CASSLDWGNTGAFF.

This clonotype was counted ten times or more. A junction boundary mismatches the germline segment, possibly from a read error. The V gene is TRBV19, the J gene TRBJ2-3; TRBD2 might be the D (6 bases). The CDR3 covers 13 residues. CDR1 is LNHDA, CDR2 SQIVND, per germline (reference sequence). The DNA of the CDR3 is TGTGCCAGTAGTACGAGACTAGGCTGGGGCCCCACTTTT. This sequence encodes CASSTRLGWGPTF. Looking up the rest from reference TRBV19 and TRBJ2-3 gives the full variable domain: DGGITQSPKYLFRKEGQNVTLSCEQNLNHDAMYWYRQDPGQGLRLIYYSQIVNDFQKGDIAEGYSVSREKKESFPLTVTSAQKNPTAFYLCASSTRLGWGPTFGPGTRLTVL.